The sequence of this T cell receptor (beta chain) was determined in a study of response to subunit inactivated influenza vaccine. TCRdb re-called the RT-PCR reads with MiXCR, one entry per CDR3 protein. The sample has more than 250,000 distinct CDR3 sequences; roughly a fifth are singletons. Findings and caveats of the study: Authors suggested few new T cells are recruited by each seasonal influenza vaccination.

A few counts support this clonotype. The target antigen is unknown. The specimen was PBMCs from blood, collected 21 months after vaccination. The receptor was derived from a man between 50 and 70 years old who received an inactivated influenza vaccine.

CDR3 DNA: TGTGCCAGCACCCCCCTTACAGATCTCTATGGCTACACCTTC. It encodes CASTPLTDLYGYTF. The chain is built from TRBV6-1 and TRBJ1-2; D gene unclear. Germline V gene data show CDR1 as MNHNS and CDR2 as SASEGT. Trimming took 7 bases from V and 4 from J, leaving 16 bases between them. The CDR3 totals 14 residues.